This T cell receptor (beta chain) derives from a study of T cells in Graves' hyperthyroidism and ophthalmopathy. About the research overall: Peripheral blood collection took place at initial diagnosis, before any treatment.

CDR3 length: 15 amino acids. Germline V gene data show CDR1 as SGHAT and CDR2 as FQDESV (reference sequence). Trimming cost V 6 bases and J 2 bases, with 17 bases left between them. RNA transcripts provided the source from which TCR beta CDR3 regions were amplified. During a first-round RT-PCR of the TCR CDR3, the HTBI primer set was used. From the multiplex PCR reads, TCRdb called clonotypes with MiXCR, one entry per CDR3 protein. The profile covers 750,000 to 950,000 distinct CDR3 sequences, with roughly 40% appearing a single time and approximately 8.7% taken by the ten largest. Researchers defined stable Graves' hyperthyroidism as no ophthalmopathy progression within 18 months. The hyperthyroidism patients had all been newly diagnosed, and their disease duration was under 2 months. Their ages ranged from 18 to 65 years. Out of less than 12 ml of fresh peripheral blood came the PBMCs. This clonotype was seen once.

Sequenced material: blood. The chain has TRBV11-1 and TRBJ2-7, with a tentative D call TRBD2 (5 bases). The receptor was derived from a man between 18 and 35 years old with Graves' hyperthyroidism. In DNA, the CDR3 is TGTGCCAGCAGGTCCGGGGTCCCGCTACCCTACGAGCAGTACTTC. Translation: CASRSGVPLPYEQYF.